This T cell receptor beta chain was captured by sequencing in a study of beta chain features in type 1 diabetes. Study observations and caveats: When VDJ junctions were examined, type 1 diabetes patients showed fewer insertions and more deletions.

What was sequenced were expressed TCRB transcripts, since all of the isolated RNA had been reverse transcribed. Measured with immunoSEQ multiplex PCR; TCRdb has only the in-frame clones, and not every one. The sample shows about 130,000 clones, nearly 9.5% of them seen only once. A note on this clone: As yet, its antigen is unknown.

This CDR3 has 16 residues. Germline CDR1 is SGHNT and CDR2 is YYREEE (reference sequence). Trimming at V came to 4 bases and at J to 6 bases, leaving 14 bases not matched to a gene. The rearrangement joins TRBV5-4 to TRBJ2-7; 9 bases line up with TRBD2. The clonotype originates from a man younger than 35 in good health. Specimen: central memory CD4+ T cells from blood. In nucleotides, the CDR3 is TGTGCCAGCAGCCCGGGCCGCGGGGGGGCCTCCGTCGAGCAGTACTTC. The encoded protein is CASSPGRGGASVEQYF.